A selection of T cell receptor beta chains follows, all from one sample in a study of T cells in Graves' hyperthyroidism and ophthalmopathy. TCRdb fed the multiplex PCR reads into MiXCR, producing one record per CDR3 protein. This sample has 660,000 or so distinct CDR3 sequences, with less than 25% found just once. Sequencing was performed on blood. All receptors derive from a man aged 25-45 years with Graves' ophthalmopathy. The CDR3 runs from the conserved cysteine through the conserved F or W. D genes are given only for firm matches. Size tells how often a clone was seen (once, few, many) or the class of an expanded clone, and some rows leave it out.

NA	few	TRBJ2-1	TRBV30	CAAQVRSAYNEQFF	TGTGCCGCCCAGGTCCGGAGTGCCTACAATGAGCAGTTCTTC
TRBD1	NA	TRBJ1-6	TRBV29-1	CSVCQGAGSPLHF	TGCAGCGTTTGTCAGGGGGCGGGTTCACCCCTCCACTTT
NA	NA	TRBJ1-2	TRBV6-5	CASSSRGDTYNYGYTF	TGTGCCAGCAGTTCCCGGGGTGACACTTATAACTATGGCTACACCTTC
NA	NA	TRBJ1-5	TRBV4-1	CASSQDPGVEPQHF	TGCGCCAGCAGCCAAGACCCGGGGGTGGAGCCCCAGCATTTT
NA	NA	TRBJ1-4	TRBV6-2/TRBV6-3	CASSKHRATNEKLFF	TGTGCCAGCAGTAAGCACAGGGCAACTAATGAAAAACTGTTTTTT
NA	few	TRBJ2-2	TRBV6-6	CASSYSNFGTWGLFF	TGTGCCAGCAGTTACTCGAATTTCGGCACCTGGGGACTGTTTTTT
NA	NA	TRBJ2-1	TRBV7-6	CASSLARRGNEQFF	TGTGCCAGCAGCTTAGCGCGAAGGGGGAATGAGCAGTTCTTC
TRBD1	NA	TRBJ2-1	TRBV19	CASRVQGAPYNEQFF	TGTGCCAGTAGGGTACAGGGGGCCCCCTACAATGAGCAGTTCTTC
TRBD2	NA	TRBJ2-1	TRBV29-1	CSFGQATSGSGNEQFF	TGCAGCTTCGGACAGGCAACTAGCGGGAGTGGGAATGAGCAGTTCTTC
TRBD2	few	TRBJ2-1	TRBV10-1	CASSESRLAFSTNEQFF	TGCGCCAGCAGTGAGTCGAGACTAGCTTTCTCTACGAATGAGCAGTTCTTC
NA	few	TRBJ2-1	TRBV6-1	CASSDEGNEQFF	TGTGCCAGCAGTGATGAGGGGAATGAGCAGTTCTTC
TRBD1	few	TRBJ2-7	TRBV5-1	CASSEAGQGPYEQYF	TGCGCCAGCAGCGAGGCGGGACAGGGCCCCTACGAGCAGTACTTC
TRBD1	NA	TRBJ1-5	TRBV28	CASSPGQGIQPQHF	TGTGCCAGCAGTCCGGGACAGGGGATTCAGCCCCAGCATTTT
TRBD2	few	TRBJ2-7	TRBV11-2	CASSLEVGGRGAEQYF	TGTGCCAGCAGCTTAGAGGTTGGCGGGAGGGGCGCCGAGCAGTACTTC
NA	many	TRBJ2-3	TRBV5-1	CASSVTGTSTDTQYF	TGCGCCAGCAGCGTCACCGGGACTAGCACAGATACGCAGTATTTT
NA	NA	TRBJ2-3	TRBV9	CASSVEGYSLTDTQYF	TGTGCCAGCAGCGTAGAGGGCTACTCATTAACAGATACGCAGTATTTT
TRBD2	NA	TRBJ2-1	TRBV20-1	CSASAGLAGGEQFF	TGCAGTGCTAGCGCGGGACTAGCGGGAGGCGAGCAGTTCTTC
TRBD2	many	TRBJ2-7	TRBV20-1	CSARDGGTYEQYF	TGCAGTGCTAGAGACGGGGGGACCTACGAGCAGTACTTC
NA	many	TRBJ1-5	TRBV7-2	CASSLSGLSQPQHF	TGTGCCAGCAGCTTATCAGGGTTGTCACAGCCCCAGCATTTT
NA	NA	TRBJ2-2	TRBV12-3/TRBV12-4	CASSSDKTVNTGELFF	TGTGCCAGCAGTTCCGACAAGACCGTTAATACCGGGGAGCTGTTTTTT
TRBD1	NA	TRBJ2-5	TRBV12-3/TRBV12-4	CASSTTGGARETQYF	TGTGCCAGCAGTACGACAGGGGGGGCCCGTGAGACCCAGTACTTC
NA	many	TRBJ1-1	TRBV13	CASSLSSWAGPNTEAFF	TGTGCCAGCAGCTTGAGTTCTTGGGCAGGGCCGAACACTGAAGCTTTCTTT
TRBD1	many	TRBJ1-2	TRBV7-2	CASSPRTGGVDGYTF	TGTGCCAGCAGCCCGAGGACAGGGGGGGTCGATGGCTACACCTTC
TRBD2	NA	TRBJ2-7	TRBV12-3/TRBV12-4	CASSPGTRTAEQYF	TGTGCCAGCAGTCCCGGGACTAGAACAGCCGAGCAGTACTTC
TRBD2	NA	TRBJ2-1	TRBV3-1	CASSQGGLAGGGREQFF	TGTGCCAGCAGCCAAGGGGGGCTAGCGGGAGGTGGGCGTGAGCAGTTCTTC
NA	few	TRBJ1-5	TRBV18	CASSPRSGFNQPQHF	TGTGCCAGCTCACCAAGATCAGGGTTCAATCAGCCCCAGCATTTT
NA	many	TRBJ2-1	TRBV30	CAWSVTIASYNEQFF	TGTGCCTGGAGTGTTACGATTGCCTCCTACAATGAGCAGTTCTTC
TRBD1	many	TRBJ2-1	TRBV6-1	CASNDRGSYNEQFF	TGTGCCAGCAACGACAGGGGATCCTACAATGAGCAGTTCTTC
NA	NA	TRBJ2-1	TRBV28	CASSLFLGGTYNEQFF	TGTGCCAGCAGTTTATTCCTCGGCGGCACCTACAATGAGCAGTTCTTC
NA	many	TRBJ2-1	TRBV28	CASSSPGTGSYNEQFF	TGTGCCAGCAGTTCCCCCGGGACGGGATCCTACAATGAGCAGTTCTTC
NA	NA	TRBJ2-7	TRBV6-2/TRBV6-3	CASSYGRAAEQYF	TGTGCCAGCAGTTACGGCAGGGCGGCCGAGCAGTACTTC
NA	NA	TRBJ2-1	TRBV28	CASSLKGVYNEQFF	TGTGCCAGCAGTTTAAAAGGGGTGTACAATGAGCAGTTCTTC
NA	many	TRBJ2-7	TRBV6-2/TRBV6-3	CASSYQTDSYEQYF	TGTGCCAGCAGTTACCAGACAGACTCCTACGAGCAGTACTTC
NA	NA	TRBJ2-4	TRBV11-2	CASSLDLTRIQYF	TGTGCCAGCAGCTTAGACTTAACAAGGATTCAGTACTTC
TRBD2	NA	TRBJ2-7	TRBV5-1	CASSRAGGTGYEQYF	TGCGCCAGCAGCCGAGCGGGAGGAACGGGATACGAGCAGTACTTC
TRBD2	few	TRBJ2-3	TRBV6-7	CASSYSRPLAGEITDTQYF	TGTGCCAGCAGTTACTCGAGGCCCCTAGCGGGAGAGATTACAGATACGCAGTATTTT
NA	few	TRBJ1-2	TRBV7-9	CASSFGGNGYTF	TGTGCCAGCAGCTTCGGGGGGAACGGCTACACCTTC
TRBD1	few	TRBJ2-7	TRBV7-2	CASSWGQGNREQYF	TGTGCCAGCAGCTGGGGACAGGGTAACCGGGAGCAGTACTTC
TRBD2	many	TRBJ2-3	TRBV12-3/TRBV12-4	CASSFPAGGTQYF	TGTGCCAGCAGTTTCCCAGCGGGAGGTACGCAGTATTTT
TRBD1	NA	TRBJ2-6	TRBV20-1	CSAGKPTGGFGANVLTF	TGCAGTGCGGGAAAGCCCACAGGGGGCTTTGGGGCCAACGTCCTGACTTTC
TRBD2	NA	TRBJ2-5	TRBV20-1	CSARDGAGAEETQYF	TGCAGTGCTAGAGATGGGGCGGGAGCCGAAGAGACCCAGTACTTC
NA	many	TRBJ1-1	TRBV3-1	CASSQRGDTEAFF	TGTGCCAGCAGCCAACGGGGAGACACTGAAGCTTTCTTT
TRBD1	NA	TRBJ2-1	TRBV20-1	CSARTGRFYNEQFF	TGCAGTGCTAGGACAGGGCGGTTCTACAATGAGCAGTTCTTC
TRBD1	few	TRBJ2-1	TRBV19	CASGTGPYNEQFF	TGTGCCAGTGGGACAGGACCCTACAATGAGCAGTTCTTC
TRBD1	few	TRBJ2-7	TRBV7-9	CASSGRDSYEQYF	TGTGCCAGCAGCGGCCGGGACAGCTACGAGCAGTACTTC
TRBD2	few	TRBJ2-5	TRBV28	CASSKPGLAASGTQYF	TGTGCCAGCAGCAAACCGGGACTAGCGGCTTCAGGGACCCAGTACTTC
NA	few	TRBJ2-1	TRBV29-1	CSVESGFEQFF	TGCAGCGTTGAATCCGGTTTTGAGCAGTTCTTC
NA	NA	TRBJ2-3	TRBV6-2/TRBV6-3	CASSSFWGSTDTQYF	TGTGCCAGCAGTTCATTTTGGGGGAGCACAGATACGCAGTATTTT
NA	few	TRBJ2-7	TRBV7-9	CASSSSLGSRGSYEQYF	TGTGCCAGCAGCTCTAGTCTGGGCAGCAGGGGCTCCTACGAGCAGTACTTC
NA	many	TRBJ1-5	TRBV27	CASRPQGSNQPQHF	TGTGCCAGCAGGCCTCAGGGGTCGAATCAGCCCCAGCATTTT
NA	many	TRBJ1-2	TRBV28	CASSRLGLGRHIGYGYTF	TGTGCCAGCAGTCGCCTCGGGCTCGGACGTCACATCGGGTATGGCTACACCTTC
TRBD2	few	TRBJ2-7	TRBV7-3	CASSLFASGSEQYF	TGTGCCAGCAGCTTATTTGCTAGCGGGAGTGAGCAGTACTTC
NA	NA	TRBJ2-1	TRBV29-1	CSVVMTTSYNEQFF	TGCAGCGTTGTCATGACAACCTCCTACAATGAGCAGTTCTTC
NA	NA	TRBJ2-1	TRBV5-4	CASSQGGSALPNEQFF	TGTGCCAGCAGCCAAGGGGGGAGCGCGCTCCCGAATGAGCAGTTCTTC
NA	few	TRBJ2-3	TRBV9	CASGRRGSTDTQYF	TGTGCCAGCGGCAGAAGGGGGTCAACAGATACGCAGTATTTT
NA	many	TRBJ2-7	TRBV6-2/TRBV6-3	CASTPSGWAYEQYF	TGTGCCAGCACCCCCAGCGGGTGGGCCTACGAGCAGTACTTC
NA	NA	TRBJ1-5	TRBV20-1	CSARLPDRQPQHF	TGCAGTGCTAGACTCCCGGACAGACAGCCCCAGCATTTT